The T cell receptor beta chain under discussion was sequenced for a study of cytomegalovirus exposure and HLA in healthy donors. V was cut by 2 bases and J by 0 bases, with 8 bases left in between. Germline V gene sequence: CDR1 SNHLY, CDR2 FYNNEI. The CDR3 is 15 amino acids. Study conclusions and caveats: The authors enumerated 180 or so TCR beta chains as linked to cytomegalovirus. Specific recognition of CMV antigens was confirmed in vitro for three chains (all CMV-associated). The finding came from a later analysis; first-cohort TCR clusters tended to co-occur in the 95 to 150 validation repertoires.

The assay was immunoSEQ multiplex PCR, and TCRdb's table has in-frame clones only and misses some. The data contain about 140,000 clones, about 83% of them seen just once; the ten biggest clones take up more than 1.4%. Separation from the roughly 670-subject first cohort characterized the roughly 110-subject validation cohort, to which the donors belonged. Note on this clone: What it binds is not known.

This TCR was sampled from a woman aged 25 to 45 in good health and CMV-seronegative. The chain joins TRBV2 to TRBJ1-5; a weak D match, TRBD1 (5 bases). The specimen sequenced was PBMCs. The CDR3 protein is CASSETTVSNQPQHF. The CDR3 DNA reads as TGTGCCAGCAGTGAAACGACAGTTAGCAATCAGCCCCAGCATTTT.